This entry lists 17 T cell receptor beta chains sequenced from one sample in a study of metastatic and nonmetastatic thyroid tumors. The entire patient cohort was treatment-naive prior to thyroid surgery. From the PCR reads, TCRdb re-called clones with MiXCR. This table holds some 23,000 clones, approximately 9.9% found once. Sequences were obtained from blood. The receptor source for this set is a female donor with papillary thyroid cancer or a benign thyroid nodule (not recorded which). Some clones in this sample may be carry-over from other donors' samples.

V usage is TRBV27 and J usage is TRBJ1-2; no firm D call. The V end lost 4 bases, the J end lost 4 bases, and 16 bases lay between the germline ends. Germline CDR1 and CDR2: MNHEY and SMNVEV (reference sequence). The CDR3 totals 15 residues. CDR3 nucleotides: TGTGCCAGCAGTTACTCCACAACTCGGCTCTATGGCTACACCTTC. Its translation: CASSYSTTRLYGYTF.

This clone was seen many times. The DNA for the CDR3 is TGTGCCAGCAGCATCCTGGGCTACCCCTCCTACGAGCAGTACTTC. As protein: CASSILGYPSYEQYF. V and J are TRBV7-2 and TRBJ2-7; D remains unclear. The V end was cut by 5 bases, the J end by 0 bases, with 14 bases between. The CDR3 length is 15 residues. CDR1 and CDR2 (germline): SGHTA, FQGNSA. Combining the CDR3 with reference TRBV7-2 and TRBJ2-7 gives the whole variable domain GAGVSQSPSNKVTEKGKDVELRCDPISGHTALYWYRQSLGQGLEFLIYFQGNSAPDKSGLPSDRFSAERTGGSVSTLTIQRTQQEDSAVYLCASSILGYPSYEQYFGPGTRLTVT.

Notes on this clone: With a much larger clone just one base away, this may be a read error. Written as DNA, the CDR3 is TGTGCCAGCAGAAAATACCTCACAGGGATCGGAGAGACCCAGTACTTC. Translating gives CASRKYLTGIGETQYF. The genes are TRBV27 and TRBJ2-5; a possible D gene is TRBD1 (6 bases). Germline values: CDR1 MNHEY, CDR2 SMNVEV (reference sequence). The CDR3 spans 16 residues. The ends were cut back, 6 bases at V and 4 bases at J, with 21 bases in the middle.

V gene TRBV7-2 combines with J gene TRBJ2-7; possible D gene TRBD1, 5 bases. The germline V gene encodes CDR1 SGHTA and CDR2 FQGNSA. The CDR3 spans 14 residues. Deletions cut 5 bases from V and 7 bases from J, with 18 bases between. CDR3 sequence: CASSPLLGQGEQYF. As DNA, the CDR3 is TGTGCCAGCAGCCCACTGTTAGGCCAGGGTGAGCAGTACTTC.

This clone showed up just a few times. A single base separates this from a much larger clone, so it may be a read error. The J gene is TRBJ1-5, the V gene TRBV19; 7 bases match TRBD1. CDR3 length: 14 residues. The germline V gene encodes CDR1 LNHDA and CDR2 SQIVND (reference sequence). The trim removed 7 bases at V and 9 bases at J, leaving 12 bases unmatched. Here the CDR3 reads CASTEGQVSGPQHF. In DNA form, the CDR3 reads TGTGCCAGTACCGAAGGACAGGTTAGCGGGCCCCAGCATTTT. Based on the CDR3 plus reference TRBV19 and TRBJ1-5, the full variable domain is DGGITQSPKYLFRKEGQNVTLSCEQNLNHDAMYWYRQDPGQGLRLIYYSQIVNDFQKGDIAEGYSVSREKKESFPLTVTSAQKNPTAFYLCASTEGQVSGPQHFGDGTRLSIL.

This clone appeared many times. The V and J genes are TRBV19 and TRBJ2-3; the D is unclear. V gave up 4 bases and J gave up 2 bases, with 7 bases separating them. Germline V gene sequence: CDR1 LNHDA, CDR2 SQIVND (reference sequence). The CDR3 has 13 amino acids. The CDR3 DNA reads as TGTGCCAGTAGTACCCTCTCCACAGATACGCAGTATTTT. Translating gives CASSTLSTDTQYF.

In regard to this clone: A read error may explain this, as a much larger clone is one base away. The gene calls are TRBV5-1 and TRBJ2-5, with 12 bases aligning to TRBD2. The CDR3 sequence is 19 residues long. CDR1 is SGHRS, CDR2 YFSETQ, per germline. In DNA, the CDR3 is TGCGCCAGCAGCTTGGCAAGACTAGCGGGAGACCCCGAATCGGAGACCAAGTACTTC. It is translated as CASSLARLAGDPESETKYF. Combining the CDR3 with reference TRBV5-1 and TRBJ2-5 gives the whole variable domain KAGVTQTPRYLIKTRGQQVTLSCSPISGHRSVSWYQQTPGQGLQFLFEYFSETQRNKGNFPGRFSGRQFSNSRSEMNVSTLELGDSALYLCASSLARLAGDPESETKYFGPGTRLLVL.

This clone was seen more than once but under ten times. This chain links TRBV6-2 or TRBV6-3 with TRBJ2-3; tentatively, D is TRBD2 (5 bases). The V gene's germline CDR1 is MNHEY and CDR2 SVGEGT. The CDR3 is made up of 15 amino acids. V gave up 5 bases and J gave up 11 bases, with 23 bases separating them. CDR3 in amino acids: CASSREETTSRGQYF. As DNA, the CDR3 is TGTGCCAGCAGTCGGGAAGAGACTACCAGTCGGGGGCAGTATTTT.

In this sample, this clone turned up many times. The rearrangement uses TRBV20-1 and TRBJ2-2, with TRBD2 identical over 14 bases. V lost 6 bases to trimming and J lost 1 base; unmatched junction nucleotides: 4. The V gene's germline CDR1 is DFQATT and CDR2 SNEGSKA (reference sequence). The CDR3 is 16 residues long. CDR3 amino acids: CSAVGTSGRNTGELFF. CDR3 DNA: TGCAGTGCGGTAGGGACTAGCGGGAGGAACACCGGGGAGCTGTTTTTT.

Turning to this clone: With a much larger clone just one base away, this may be a read error. This chain links TRBV7-3 with TRBJ2-1, with D perhaps matching TRBD2 (6 bases). V shed 5 bases and J shed 13 bases, with 12 bases lying between them. Germline lookup yields CDR1 SGHTA and CDR2 FQGTGA. This CDR3 has 11 residues. This chain's CDR3 is CASSPGDLQFF. In nucleotides, the CDR3 is TGTGCCAGCAGCCCGGGGGACCTCCAGTTCTTC.

The chain is built from TRBV29-1 and TRBJ1-2; 9 nucleotides agree with TRBD1. This CDR3 is 13 amino acids long. Per germline, CDR1 SQVTM and CDR2 ANQGSEA. J gave up 6 bases and V 6 bases, and 8 bases lay outside the gene matches. The chain's CDR3 is CSVGRQGGDGYTF. The CDR3 nucleotides are TGCAGCGTCGGGCGACAGGGGGGTGATGGCTACACCTTC.

CDR3 sequence: CASSTSGTGTHYQYF. DNA for the CDR3: TGTGCCAGCAGCACCTCCGGGACAGGGACCCACTATCAGTACTTC. The J gene is TRBJ2-6, the V gene TRBV28; 9 nucleotides align to TRBD1. Near its end, the DNA agrees better with TRBJ2-4, so the J call may be wrong. The germline V gene encodes CDR1 MDHEN and CDR2 SYDVKM. CDR3 length: 15 residues.

This clone is deemed medium-sized. The V gene is TRBV6-1, the J gene TRBJ2-3, with 9 bases lining up with TRBD2. The CDR3 runs to 15 residues. Germline CDR1 MNHNS, CDR2 SASEGT. Germline trimming cut 5 bases from V and 0 bases from J; bases unmatched to any gene: 3. The CDR3 sequence: CASSMTSGSTDTQYF. CDR3 DNA sequence: TGTGCCAGCAGTATGACTAGCGGCAGCACAGATACGCAGTATTTT.

This clone appeared many times. The chain couples TRBV7-9 to TRBJ2-1; 8 bases are a match to TRBD2. In germline, CDR1 is SEHNR, CDR2 FQNEAQ (reference sequence). This CDR3 is 15 amino acids long. V shed 4 bases and J 4 bases; nucleotides not matched to a gene: 6. As DNA, the CDR3 is TGTGCCAGCAGCTCCGGACTAGCACAATACAATGAGCAGTTCTTC. Translated: CASSSGLAQYNEQFF.

For this clone: A clone one base away is much larger, so this may be a read error. This sequence joins TRBV20-1 and TRBJ2-1; 13 bases map to TRBD2. The CDR3 has 15 amino acids. V dropped 8 bases and J dropped 5; count of bases not matched to a gene: 9. The germline V gene has CDR1 DFQATT and CDR2 SNEGSKA (reference sequence). The CDR3 region is CSTMRTSGSDNEQFF. CDR3 DNA sequence: TGCAGTACTATGCGGACTAGCGGGAGTGACAATGAGCAGTTCTTC.

This clone was counted ten times or more. The rearrangement links TRBV9 to TRBJ2-3, with unresolved D. The length of the CDR3 is 14 residues. Germline V CDR1 and CDR2: SGDLS, YYNGEE. V lost 6 bases and J lost 0, with 11 bases in between. In DNA form, the CDR3 reads TGTGCCAGCACCGGTCGCGGCAGCACAGATACGCAGTATTTT. As protein: CASTGRGSTDTQYF.

Judged by abundance, this clone is medium-sized. CDR3 region: CASSSRVRGTDTQYF. CDR3 coding DNA: TGTGCCAGCAGTTCTCGGGTAAGGGGCACAGATACGCAGTATTTT. The rearrangement links TRBV6-5 to TRBJ2-3; D unclear. The germline V and J ends were trimmed by 4 bases and 1 base, with 12 bases remaining between them. The CDR3 is 15 residues long. CDR1 and CDR2 from the germline V gene are MNHEY and SVGAGI.